This T cell receptor beta chain was documented in a study of identical twins. Findings of the study overall: Out-of-frame beta chain sequences displayed weaker excess sharing between twins. Within monozygotic twins, out-of-frame TCR alpha sharing was underestimated by the models. High-abundance cord blood beta clonotypes had fewer insertions; memory repertoires showed none.

As concerns this clonotype: Its antigen is as yet unknown.

Template switching (which added a universal primer site) was used, and cDNA carried unique molecular identifiers. Using its own MiXCR run on the 5' RACE reads, TCRdb lists one record per CDR3 protein. The data hold some 96,000 distinct CDR3 sequences, with 5.9% observed a single time. With 4 bases removed from V and 5 bases from J, the gap between germline ends came to 12 bases. The CDR3 sequence is 14 residues long. The germline CDR1 and CDR2 sequences are SGHNT and YYREEE (reference sequence). The sequence was collected from a woman aged 50 to 60 in good health. This chain uses TRBV5-4 with TRBJ2-2; D is possibly TRBD2 (6 bases). Input material: memory T cells sorted from blood. CDR3 residues: CASSLTRGTGELFF. The DNA of the CDR3 is TGTGCCAGCAGCCTTACCCGGGGGACCGGGGAGCTGTTTTTT. Together with reference TRBV5-4 and TRBJ2-2, the CDR3 gives the full variable domain: ETGVTQSPTHLIKTRGQQVTLRCSSQSGHNTVSWYQQALGQGPQFIFQYYREEENGRGNFPPRFSGLQFPNYSSELNVNALELDDSALYLCASSLTRGTGELFFGEGSRLTVL.